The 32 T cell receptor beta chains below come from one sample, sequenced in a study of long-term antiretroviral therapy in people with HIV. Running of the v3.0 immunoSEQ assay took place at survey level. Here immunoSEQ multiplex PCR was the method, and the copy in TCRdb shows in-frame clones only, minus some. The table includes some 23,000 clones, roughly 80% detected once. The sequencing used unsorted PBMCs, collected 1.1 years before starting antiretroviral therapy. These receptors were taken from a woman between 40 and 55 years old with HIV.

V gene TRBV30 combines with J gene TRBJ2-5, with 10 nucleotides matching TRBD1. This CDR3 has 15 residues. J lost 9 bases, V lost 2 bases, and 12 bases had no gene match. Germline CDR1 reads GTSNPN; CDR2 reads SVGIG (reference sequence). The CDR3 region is CAWSSGQGRVGAQYF. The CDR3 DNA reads TGTGCCTGGAGTTCGGGACAGGGGCGAGTTGGGGCCCAGTACTTC.

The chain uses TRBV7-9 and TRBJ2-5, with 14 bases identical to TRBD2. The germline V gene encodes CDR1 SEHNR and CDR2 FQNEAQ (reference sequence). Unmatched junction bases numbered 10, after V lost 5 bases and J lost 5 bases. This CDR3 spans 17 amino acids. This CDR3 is CASSPRTSGGFWETQYF. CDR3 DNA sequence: TGTGCCAGCAGCCCCCGGACTAGCGGGGGGTTTTGGGAGACCCAGTACTTC.

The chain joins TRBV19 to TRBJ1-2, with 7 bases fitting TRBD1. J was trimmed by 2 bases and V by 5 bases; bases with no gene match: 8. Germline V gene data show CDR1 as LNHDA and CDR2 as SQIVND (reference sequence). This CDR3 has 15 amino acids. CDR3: CASSPGTELNYGYTF. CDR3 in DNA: TGTGCCAGTAGTCCCGGGACAGAACTAAACTATGGCTACACCTTC.

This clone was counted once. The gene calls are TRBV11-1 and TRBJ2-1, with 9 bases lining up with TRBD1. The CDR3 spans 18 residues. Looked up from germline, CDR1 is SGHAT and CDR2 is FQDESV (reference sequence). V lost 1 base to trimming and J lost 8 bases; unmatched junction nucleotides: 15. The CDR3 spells CASSLVWLGQGILDEQFF. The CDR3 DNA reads TGTGCCAGCAGCTTAGTTTGGCTGGGACAGGGAATTTTAGATGAGCAGTTCTTC.

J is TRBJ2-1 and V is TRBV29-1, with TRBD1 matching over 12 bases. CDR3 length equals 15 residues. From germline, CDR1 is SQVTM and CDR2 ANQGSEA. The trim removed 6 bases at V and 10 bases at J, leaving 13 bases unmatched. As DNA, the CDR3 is TGCAGCGTCCGGGGACCCGGGACAGGGGGCTTGGAGCAGTTCTTC. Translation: CSVRGPGTGGLEQFF.

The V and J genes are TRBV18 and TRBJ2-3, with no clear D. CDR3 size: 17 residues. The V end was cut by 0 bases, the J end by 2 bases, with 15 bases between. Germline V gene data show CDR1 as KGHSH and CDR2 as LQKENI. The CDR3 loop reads CASSPPVSNGFTDTQYF. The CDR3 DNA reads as TGTGCCAGCTCACCACCGGTCTCTAATGGGTTCACAGATACGCAGTATTTT.

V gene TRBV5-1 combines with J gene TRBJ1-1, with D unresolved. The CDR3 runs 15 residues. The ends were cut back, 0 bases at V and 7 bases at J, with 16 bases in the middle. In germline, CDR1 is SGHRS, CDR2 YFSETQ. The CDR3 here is CASSLDSGRQNEAFF. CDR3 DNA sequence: TGCGCCAGCAGCTTGGATTCGGGTAGACAAAATGAAGCTTTCTTT.

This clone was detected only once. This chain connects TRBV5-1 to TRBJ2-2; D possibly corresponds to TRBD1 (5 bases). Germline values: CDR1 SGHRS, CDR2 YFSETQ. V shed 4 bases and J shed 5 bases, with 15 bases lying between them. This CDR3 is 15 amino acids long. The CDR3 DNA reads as TGCGCCAGCAGCGGTGGGGCTATCGGAACCGGGGAGCTGTTTTTT. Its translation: CASSGGAIGTGELFF.

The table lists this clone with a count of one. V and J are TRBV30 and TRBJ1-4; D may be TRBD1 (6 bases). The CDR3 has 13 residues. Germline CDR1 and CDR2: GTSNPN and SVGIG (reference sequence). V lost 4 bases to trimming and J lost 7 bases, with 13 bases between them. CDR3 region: CAWNETGGEKLFF. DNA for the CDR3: TGTGCCTGGAACGAGACAGGCGGTGAAAAACTGTTTTTT.

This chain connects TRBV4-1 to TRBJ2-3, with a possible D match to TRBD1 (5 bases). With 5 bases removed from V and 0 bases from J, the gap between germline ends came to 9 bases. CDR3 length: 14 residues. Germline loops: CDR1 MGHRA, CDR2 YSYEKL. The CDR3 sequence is CASSSDTSTDTQYF. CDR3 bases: TGCGCCAGCAGCTCGGACACGAGCACAGATACGCAGTATTTT.

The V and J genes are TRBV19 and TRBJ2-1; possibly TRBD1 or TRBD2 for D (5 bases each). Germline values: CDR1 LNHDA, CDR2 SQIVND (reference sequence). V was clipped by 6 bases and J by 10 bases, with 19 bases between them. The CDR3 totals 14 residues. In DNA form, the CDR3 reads TGTGCCAGTAGCCGGGGCAGGGAGCTCCCCGAGCAGTTCTTC. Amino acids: CASSRGRELPEQFF.

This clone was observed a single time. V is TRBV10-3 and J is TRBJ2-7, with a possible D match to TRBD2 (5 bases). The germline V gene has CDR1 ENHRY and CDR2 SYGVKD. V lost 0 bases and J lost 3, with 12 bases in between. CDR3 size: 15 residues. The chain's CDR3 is CAISESRGSLYEQYF. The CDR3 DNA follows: TGTGCCATCAGTGAGTCAAGAGGGTCCCTCTACGAGCAGTACTTC.

The CDR3 nucleotides read TGTGCCAGCAGCTCAAAAGGGAGCAGGGCGAACACTGAAGCTTTCTTT. The encoded protein is CASSSKGSRANTEAFF. The chain uses TRBV5-4 and TRBJ1-1; perhaps TRBD1 as D (5 bases). Germline V CDR1 and CDR2: SGHNT, YYREEE (reference sequence). The CDR3 spans 16 residues. V was clipped by 3 bases and J by 1 base, with 16 bases between them.

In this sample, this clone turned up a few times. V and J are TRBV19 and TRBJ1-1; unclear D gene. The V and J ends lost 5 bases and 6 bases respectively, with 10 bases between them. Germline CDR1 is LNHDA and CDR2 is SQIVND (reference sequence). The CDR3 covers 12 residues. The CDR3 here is CASSFRVSEAFF. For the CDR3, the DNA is TGTGCCAGTAGTTTTCGGGTATCTGAAGCTTTCTTT.

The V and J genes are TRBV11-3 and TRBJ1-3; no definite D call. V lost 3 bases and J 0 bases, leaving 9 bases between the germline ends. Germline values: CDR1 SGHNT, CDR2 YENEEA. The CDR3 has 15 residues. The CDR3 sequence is CASSLSLHSGNTIYF. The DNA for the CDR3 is TGTGCCAGCAGCTTGAGTCTTCACTCTGGAAACACCATATATTTT.

CDR3 in amino acids: CASSKGQETQYF. The CDR3 bases are TGTGCCAGCTCAAAGGGCCAAGAGACCCAGTACTTC. V usage is TRBV18 and J usage is TRBJ2-5, with D uncertain. Between the trimmed V and J ends, which lost 5 bases and 1 base, there was a span of 5 bases. Per the germline V gene, CDR1 is KGHSH and CDR2 is LQKENI. This CDR3 is 12 amino acids long.

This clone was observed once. CDR3: CASSDGQGYTGELFF. CDR3 DNA sequence: TGTGCCAGCAGCGACGGACAGGGCTACACCGGGGAGCTGTTTTTT. This rearrangement joins TRBV7-9 to TRBJ2-2, with 8 bases that match TRBD1. This CDR3 is 15 amino acids long. Germline trimming cut 5 bases from V and 3 bases from J; bases unmatched to any gene: 5. CDR1 is SEHNR and CDR2 is FQNEAQ in the germline V gene (reference sequence).

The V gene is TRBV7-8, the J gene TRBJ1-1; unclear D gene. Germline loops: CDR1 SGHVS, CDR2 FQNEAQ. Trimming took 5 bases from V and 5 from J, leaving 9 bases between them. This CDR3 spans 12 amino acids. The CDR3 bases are TGTGCCAGCAGCCCTAAAGGGACTGAAGCTTTCTTT. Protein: CASSPKGTEAFF.

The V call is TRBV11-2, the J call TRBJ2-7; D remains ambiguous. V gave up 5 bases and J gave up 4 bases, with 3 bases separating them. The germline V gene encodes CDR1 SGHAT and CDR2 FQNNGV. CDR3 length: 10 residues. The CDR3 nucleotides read TGTGCCAGCAGCCAATACGAGCAGTACTTC. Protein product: CASSQYEQYF.

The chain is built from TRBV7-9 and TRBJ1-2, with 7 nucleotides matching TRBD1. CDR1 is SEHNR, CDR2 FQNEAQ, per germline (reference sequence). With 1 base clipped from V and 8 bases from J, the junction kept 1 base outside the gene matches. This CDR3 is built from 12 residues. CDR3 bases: TGTGCCAGCAGCTTAGGAGGGGGCGGCTACACCTTC. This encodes CASSLGGGGYTF.

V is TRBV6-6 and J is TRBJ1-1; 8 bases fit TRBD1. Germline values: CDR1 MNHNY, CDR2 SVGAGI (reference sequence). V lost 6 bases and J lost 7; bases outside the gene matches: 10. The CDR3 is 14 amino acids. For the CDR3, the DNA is TGTGCCAGCAGAGAGCGGGACAGGCCCGATGAAGCTTTCTTT. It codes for CASRERDRPDEAFF.

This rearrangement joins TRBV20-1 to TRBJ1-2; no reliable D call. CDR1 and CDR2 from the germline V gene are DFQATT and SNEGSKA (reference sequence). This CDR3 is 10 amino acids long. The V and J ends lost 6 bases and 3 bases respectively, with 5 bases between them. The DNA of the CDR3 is TGCAGTGCGAGGGACTATGGCTACACCTTC. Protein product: CSARDYGYTF.

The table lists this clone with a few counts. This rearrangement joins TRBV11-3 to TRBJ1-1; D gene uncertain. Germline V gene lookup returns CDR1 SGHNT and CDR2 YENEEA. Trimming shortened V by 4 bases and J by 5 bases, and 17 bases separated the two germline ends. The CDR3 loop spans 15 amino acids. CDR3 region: CASSSEANYGTEAFF. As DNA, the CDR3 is TGTGCCAGCAGCTCGGAGGCAAATTACGGTACTGAAGCTTTCTTT.

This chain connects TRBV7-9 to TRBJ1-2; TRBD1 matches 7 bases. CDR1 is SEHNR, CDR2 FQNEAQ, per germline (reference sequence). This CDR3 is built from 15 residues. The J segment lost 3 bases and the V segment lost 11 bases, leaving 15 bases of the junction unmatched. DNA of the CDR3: TGTGCCCTAGGGGGCGCGGGAGTCGGGGACTATGGCTACACCTTC. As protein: CALGGAGVGDYGYTF.

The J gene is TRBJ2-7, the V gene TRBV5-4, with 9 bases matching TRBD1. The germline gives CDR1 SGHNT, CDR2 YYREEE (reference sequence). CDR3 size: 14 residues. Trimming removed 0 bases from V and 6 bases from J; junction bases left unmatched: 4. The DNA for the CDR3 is TGTGCCAGCAGCTTGGAGGGACAGGGCTCCGAGCAGTACTTC. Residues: CASSLEGQGSEQYF.

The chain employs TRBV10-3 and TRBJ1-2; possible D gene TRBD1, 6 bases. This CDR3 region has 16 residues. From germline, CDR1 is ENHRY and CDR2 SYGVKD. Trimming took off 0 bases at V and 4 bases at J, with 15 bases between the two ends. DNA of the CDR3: TGTGCCATCAGTGAGTCGAAAACGGGACAAATCTATGGCTACACCTTC. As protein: CAISESKTGQIYGYTF.

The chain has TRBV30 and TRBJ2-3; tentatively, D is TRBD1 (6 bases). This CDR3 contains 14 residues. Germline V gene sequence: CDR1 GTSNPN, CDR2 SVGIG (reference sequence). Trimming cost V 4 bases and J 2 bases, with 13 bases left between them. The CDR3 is CAWTGESNTDTQYF. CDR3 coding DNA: TGTGCCTGGACAGGGGAGTCGAACACAGATACGCAGTATTTT.

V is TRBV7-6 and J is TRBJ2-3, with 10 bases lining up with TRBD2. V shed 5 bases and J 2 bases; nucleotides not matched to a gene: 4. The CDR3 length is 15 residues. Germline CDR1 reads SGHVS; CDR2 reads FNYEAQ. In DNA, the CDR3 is TGTGCCAGCAGCCCTCTAGCGGGGGCCACAGATACGCAGTATTTT. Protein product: CASSPLAGATDTQYF.

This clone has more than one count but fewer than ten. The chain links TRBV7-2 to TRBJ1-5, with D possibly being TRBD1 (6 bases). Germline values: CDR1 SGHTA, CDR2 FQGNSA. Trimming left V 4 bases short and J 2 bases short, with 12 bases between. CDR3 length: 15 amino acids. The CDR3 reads CASSSDRSRNQPQHF. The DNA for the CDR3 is TGTGCCAGCAGCTCAGACAGGAGCCGCAATCAGCCCCAGCATTTT. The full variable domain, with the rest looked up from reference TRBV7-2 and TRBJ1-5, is GAGVSQSPSNKVTEKGKDVELRCDPISGHTALYWYRQSLGQGLEFLIYFQGNSAPDKSGLPSDRFSAERTGGSVSTLTIQRTQQEDSAVYLCASSSDRSRNQPQHFGDGTRLSIL.

DNA for the CDR3: TGTGCCAGCAGTGAGACAGTAGATACGCAGTATTTT. Protein sequence: CASSETVDTQYF. The V call is TRBV2, the J call TRBJ2-3; perhaps TRBD1 as D (5 bases). CDR3 length: 12 amino acids. Germline CDR1 reads SNHLY; CDR2 reads FYNNEI. V was shortened by 3 bases and J by 5 bases, with 6 bases between the two germline ends.

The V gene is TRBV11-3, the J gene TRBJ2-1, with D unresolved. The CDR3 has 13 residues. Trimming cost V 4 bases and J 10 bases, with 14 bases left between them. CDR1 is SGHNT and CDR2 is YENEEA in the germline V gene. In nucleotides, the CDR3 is TGTGCCAGCAGCTACCCGCTCGAGGCCGAGCAGTTCTTC. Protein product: CASSYPLEAEQFF.

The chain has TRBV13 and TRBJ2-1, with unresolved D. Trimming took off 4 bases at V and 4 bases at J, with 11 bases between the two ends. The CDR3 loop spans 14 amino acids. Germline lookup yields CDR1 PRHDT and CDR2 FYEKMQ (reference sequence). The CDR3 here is CASSSGGYYNEQFF. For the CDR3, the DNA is TGTGCCAGCAGCTCGGGTGGATATTACAATGAGCAGTTCTTC.